This entry concerns a single T cell receptor (beta chain). What it binds is unknown. Distinct nucleotide sequences in the sample also encode this CDR3. Trimming removed 3 bases from V and 6 bases from J, with 4 bases in between. In germline, CDR1 is PRHDT, CDR2 FYEKMQ (reference sequence). This CDR3 has 11 amino acids. This sample is part of a study of shared clonotypes between healthy human individuals. Across the study: CD4 naive cells filled three plates per donor, CD4 memory three, CD8 naive two and CD8 memory one. Overall study results and limits: Non-shared clonotypes displayed generation probabilities falling below those of clonotypes present in all four donors. It was anticipated that sequencing depth would influence how many clonotypes donors shared.

Several immunoSEQ plates received, in even portions, the genomic DNA of each subset. Libraries were prepared by immunoSEQ multiplex PCR; TCRdb keeps only in-frame clonotypes and omits some of them. The table has over 2 million clones, 95% seen once. The sequenced sample was naive CD4+ T cells sorted from blood. Regarding subset: CD45RA+ positively selected. This TCR was recovered from a man younger than 35 in good health. This chain connects TRBV13 to TRBJ2-3, with D unclear. The CDR3 region has the DNA TGTGCCAGCAGCTTGAGGGATACGCAGTATTTT. Translating gives CASSLRDTQYF. Full variable domain (rest looked up from reference TRBV13 and TRBJ2-3): AAGVIQSPRHLIKEKRETATLKCYPIPRHDTVYWYQQGPGQDPQFLISFYEKMQSDKGSIPDRFSAQQFSDYHSELNMSSLELGDSALYFCASSLRDTQYFGPGTRLTVL.